This is a list of T cell receptor beta chains from one sample in a study of blood T cell repertoires in COVID-19. Method: immunoSEQ multiplex PCR; TCRdb's copy keeps in-frame clones and lacks some. In the table there are fewer than 60,000 clones, 84% of which are singletons. Sequences were obtained from peripheral blood. The source is a man between 60 and 70 years old with acute or convalescent COVID-19. Both conserved end residues are part of each CDR3. The order of the fields is J gene, clone size, V gene, CDR3 length, CDR3 protein. Some rows mark clone size as missing; the rest say once, few, many or name a class of expanded clone.

j_call: TRBJ1-1
clone_size: .
v_call: TRBV5-4
cdr3_length: 15
cdr3_aa: CASSRSGRGDTEAFF

j_call: TRBJ2-7
clone_size: .
v_call: TRBV30
cdr3_length: 13
cdr3_aa: CAWRAGQWGEQYF

j_call: TRBJ2-1
clone_size: .
v_call: TRBV4-1
cdr3_length: 16
cdr3_aa: CASSQSSGGAYNEQFF

j_call: TRBJ1-2
clone_size: .
v_call: TRBV5-4
cdr3_length: 12
cdr3_aa: CASMKGSHGYTF

j_call: TRBJ2-5
clone_size: .
v_call: TRBV14
cdr3_length: 15
cdr3_aa: CASSLTSGGWETQYF

j_call: TRBJ2-3
clone_size: once
v_call: TRBV9
cdr3_length: 17
cdr3_aa: CASSVEARGGLVDTQYF

j_call: TRBJ1-1
clone_size: .
v_call: TRBV5-1
cdr3_length: 13
cdr3_aa: CASSSQGNTEAFF

j_call: TRBJ2-1
clone_size: .
v_call: TRBV24-1
cdr3_length: 16
cdr3_aa: CATSDLTSGGMNEQFF

j_call: TRBJ1-2
clone_size: .
v_call: TRBV19
cdr3_length: 13
cdr3_aa: CASSARTDTGYTF

j_call: TRBJ1-4
clone_size: .
v_call: TRBV2
cdr3_length: 14
cdr3_aa: CASSERRGEEKLFF

j_call: TRBJ1-2
clone_size: .
v_call: TRBV5-8
cdr3_length: 14
cdr3_aa: CASSLRGVLYGYTF

j_call: TRBJ2-2
clone_size: .
v_call: TRBV16
cdr3_length: 15
cdr3_aa: CASSMRQGYTGELFF

j_call: TRBJ2-1
clone_size: .
v_call: TRBV11-2
cdr3_length: 12
cdr3_aa: CASSPQYSEQFF

j_call: TRBJ1-1
clone_size: .
v_call: TRBV12-3/TRBV12-4
cdr3_length: 12
cdr3_aa: CASSFPGTEAFF

j_call: TRBJ2-1
clone_size: .
v_call: TRBV29-1
cdr3_length: 12
cdr3_aa: CSVEGTGNEQFF

j_call: TRBJ1-2
clone_size: .
v_call: TRBV4-1
cdr3_length: 19
cdr3_aa: CASSQQQIAGTGDDYGYTF

j_call: TRBJ1-4
clone_size: .
v_call: TRBV4-3
cdr3_length: 15
cdr3_aa: CASSQDGGGNEKLFF

j_call: TRBJ2-1
clone_size: .
v_call: TRBV24-1
cdr3_length: 14
cdr3_aa: CATSVGLVNNEQFF

j_call: TRBJ2-1
clone_size: .
v_call: TRBV25-1
cdr3_length: 15
cdr3_aa: CASSGQGRSYNEQFF

j_call: TRBJ2-7
clone_size: few
v_call: TRBV19
cdr3_length: 13
cdr3_aa: CASSTKTGTEQYF

j_call: TRBJ2-2
clone_size: .
v_call: TRBV9
cdr3_length: 15
cdr3_aa: CASMDGGANTGELFF

j_call: TRBJ1-2
clone_size: .
v_call: TRBV2
cdr3_length: 13
cdr3_aa: CASSERGGHGYTF

j_call: TRBJ1-1
clone_size: .
v_call: TRBV7-8
cdr3_length: 15
cdr3_aa: CASSFDRDSNTEAFF

j_call: TRBJ1-1
clone_size: once
v_call: TRBV29-1
cdr3_length: 11
cdr3_aa: CSAGEGTEAFF

j_call: TRBJ1-2
clone_size: .
v_call: TRBV6-5
cdr3_length: 15
cdr3_aa: CASSLNFGEGYGYTF

j_call: TRBJ2-2
clone_size: .
v_call: TRBV24-1
cdr3_length: 19
cdr3_aa: CATSDFASSGQGSTGELFF

j_call: TRBJ1-1
clone_size: .
v_call: TRBV3-1/TRBV3-2
cdr3_length: 13
cdr3_aa: CASSRTENTEAFF

j_call: TRBJ2-7
clone_size: .
v_call: TRBV12-3/TRBV12-4
cdr3_length: 13
cdr3_aa: CASSFGQQYEQYF

j_call: TRBJ2-6
clone_size: .
v_call: TRBV5-1
cdr3_length: 14
cdr3_aa: CASSVTGGARVLTF

j_call: TRBJ1-1
clone_size: .
v_call: TRBV9
cdr3_length: 15
cdr3_aa: CASSVDQGWVTEAFF

j_call: TRBJ1-2
clone_size: .
v_call: TRBV27
cdr3_length: 15
cdr3_aa: CASRPAGAGGIGYTF

j_call: TRBJ1-1
clone_size: .
v_call: TRBV7-3
cdr3_length: 15
cdr3_aa: CASSPLDKLNTEAFF

j_call: TRBJ2-1
clone_size: .
v_call: TRBV14
cdr3_length: 13
cdr3_aa: CASSPPGRNEQFF

j_call: TRBJ1-2
clone_size: .
v_call: TRBV6-5
cdr3_length: 15
cdr3_aa: CASSYSSLTVYGYTF

j_call: TRBJ1-5
clone_size: .
v_call: TRBV15
cdr3_length: 17
cdr3_aa: CATSRDIVPEGNQPQHF

j_call: TRBJ1-2
clone_size: .
v_call: TRBV11-2
cdr3_length: 12
cdr3_aa: CASSLVGDGYTF

j_call: TRBJ1-1
clone_size: .
v_call: TRBV30
cdr3_length: 13
cdr3_aa: CAWSGNPEVLAFF

j_call: TRBJ2-7
clone_size: .
v_call: TRBV5-1
cdr3_length: 13
cdr3_aa: CASSLELYYEQYF

j_call: TRBJ2-3
clone_size: .
v_call: TRBV5-4
cdr3_length: 13
cdr3_aa: CASSFSSTDTQYF

j_call: TRBJ1-2
clone_size: .
v_call: TRBV24-1
cdr3_length: 13
cdr3_aa: CATSDLSGNGYTF

j_call: TRBJ1-5
clone_size: .
v_call: TRBV9
cdr3_length: 14
cdr3_aa: CASSEGGGNQPQHF

j_call: TRBJ1-2
clone_size: .
v_call: TRBV7-3
cdr3_length: 13
cdr3_aa: CASSLFERSGYTF

j_call: TRBJ1-2
clone_size: once
v_call: TRBV5-1
cdr3_length: 14
cdr3_aa: CASSFGTGVGGYTF

j_call: TRBJ1-2
clone_size: .
v_call: TRBV30
cdr3_length: 14
cdr3_aa: CAWKRTGFAHGYTF

j_call: TRBJ1-2
clone_size: .
v_call: TRBV30
cdr3_length: 12
cdr3_aa: CACGQGAGGYTF

j_call: TRBJ1-4
clone_size: .
v_call: TRBV2
cdr3_length: 15
cdr3_aa: CASSEPGRVGEKLFF

j_call: TRBJ2-7
clone_size: .
v_call: TRBV5-1
cdr3_length: 13
cdr3_aa: CASSLRERSEQYF

j_call: TRBJ1-2
clone_size: .
v_call: TRBV2
cdr3_length: 15
cdr3_aa: CASRDWTGENYGYTF

j_call: TRBJ1-1
clone_size: .
v_call: TRBV9
cdr3_length: 13
cdr3_aa: CASSVAVGTEAFF

j_call: TRBJ2-2
clone_size: .
v_call: TRBV9
cdr3_length: 16
cdr3_aa: CASSPGLAANTGELFF

j_call: TRBJ1-5
clone_size: .
v_call: TRBV19
cdr3_length: 14
cdr3_aa: CASRVDRGNQPQHF

j_call: TRBJ2-7
clone_size: .
v_call: TRBV4-3
cdr3_length: 16
cdr3_aa: CASSQDLASSTYEQYF

j_call: TRBJ1-6
clone_size: .
v_call: TRBV6-1
cdr3_length: 15
cdr3_aa: CASSEGLQGIPPLHF

j_call: TRBJ2-7
clone_size: few
v_call: TRBV7-9
cdr3_length: 13
cdr3_aa: CASRGQHSYEQYF

j_call: TRBJ1-5
clone_size: .
v_call: TRBV19
cdr3_length: 14
cdr3_aa: CASSLNPGDQPQHF